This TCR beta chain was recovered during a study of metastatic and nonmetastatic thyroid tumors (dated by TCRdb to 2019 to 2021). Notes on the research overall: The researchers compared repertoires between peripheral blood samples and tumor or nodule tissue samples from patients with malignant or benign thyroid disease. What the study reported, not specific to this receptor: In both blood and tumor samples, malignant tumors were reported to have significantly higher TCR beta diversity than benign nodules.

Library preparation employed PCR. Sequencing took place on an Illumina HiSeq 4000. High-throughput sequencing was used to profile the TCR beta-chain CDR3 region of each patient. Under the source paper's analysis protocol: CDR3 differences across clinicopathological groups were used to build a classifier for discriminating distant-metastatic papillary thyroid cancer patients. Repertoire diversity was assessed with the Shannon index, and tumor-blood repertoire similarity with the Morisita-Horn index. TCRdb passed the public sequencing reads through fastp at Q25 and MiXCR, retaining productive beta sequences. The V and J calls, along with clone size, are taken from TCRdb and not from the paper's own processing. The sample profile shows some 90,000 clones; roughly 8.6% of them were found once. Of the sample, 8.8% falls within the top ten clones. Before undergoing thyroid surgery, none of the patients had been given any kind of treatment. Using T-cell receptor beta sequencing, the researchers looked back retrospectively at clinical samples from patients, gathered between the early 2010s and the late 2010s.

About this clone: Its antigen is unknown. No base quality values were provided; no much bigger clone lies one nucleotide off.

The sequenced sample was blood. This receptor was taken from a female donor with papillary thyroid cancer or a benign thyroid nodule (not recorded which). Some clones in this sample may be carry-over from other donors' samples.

The bases read TGTGCCAGCAGCCATGGTTGGGGATATAATTCACCCCTCCACTTT. This encodes CASSHGWGYNSPLHF. The sequence joins TRBV14 to TRBJ1-6; no D segment can be confidently identified. Reading the germline V gene gives CDR1 SGHDN and CDR2 FVKESK. The CDR3 measures 15 amino acids from cysteine to phenylalanine. Only the CDR3 portion is preserved as DNA: 45 bases, with reading frame beginning at the first base. The V end loses 3 bases and the J end loses 4 bases, and a stretch of 10 bases separates them.